The clone carrying this TCR beta chain was observed once. It was roughly 10 milliliters of peripheral blood that were drawn from each donor. These data come from a study of blood T cells in healthy people across ages. The CDR3 has 11 residues. Per germline, CDR1 SQVTM and CDR2 ANQGSEA. V was clipped by 6 bases and J by 5 bases, with 11 bases between them. Primed by a sample-barcoded 5' primer and a J-beta primer mix, a second PCR proceeded for about 7 to 11 cycles. The authors tagged each cDNA molecule using a template-switch adaptor with 12 random nucleotides. All samples gave at least 2.5 million CDR3-containing paired-end reads. Using its own MiXCR run on the 5' RACE reads, TCRdb lists one record per CDR3 protein. This sample has fewer than 750,000 distinct CDR3 sequences, with roughly 43% found just once.

J is TRBJ2-7 and V is TRBV29-1, with TRBD1 as a possible D gene (5 bases). The sample was blood. The clonotype comes from a man older than 75 in good health. The CDR3 spells CSVVRADEQYF. As DNA, the CDR3 is TGCAGCGTGGTCAGGGCGGACGAGCAGTACTTC.